This is a list of T cell receptor beta chains from one sample in a study of radiation and T cells in renal cell carcinoma. This table comes from immunoSEQ multiplex PCR, and its TCRdb copy is limited to in-frame clones, with some not included. The table has approximately 20,000 clones, roughly 62% seen once. The sample here was tumor tissue, taken from a patient whose treatment included radiotherapy and nephrectomy. These receptor sequences come from a woman in her seventies with renal cell carcinoma. CDR3s include the opening cysteine and the closing phenylalanine or tryptophan. A D gene is named only where the DNA matches it firmly.

v_call d_call cdr3_aa
TRBV7-9 TRBD1 CASSMDREYGYTF
TRBV9 TRBD1 CASSVSPGGSEAFF
TRBV7-2 TRBD2 CASSLDSGGIYEQYF
TRBV29-1 NA CSVPGAGSAGELFF
TRBV30 NA CAWKRSGNTIYF
TRBV30 NA CAWRELLNTEAFF
TRBV7-6 NA CASSLVPAAYEQYF
TRBV19 NA CASSPSRVSLTEAFF
TRBV7-2 NA CASSPDRYGYTF
TRBV19 NA CASSIGGGGADTQYF
TRBV2 NA CASSEAPVEQYF
TRBV9 TRBD1 CASSPPTGGNEKLFF
TRBV4-1 NA CASSQALSLEAFF
TRBV28 NA CASSLAAGSNQPQHF
TRBV5-4 TRBD2 CASSLWLAEGETQYF
TRBV11-2 TRBD2 CASGLAGGEQYF
TRBV2 TRBD1 CASSLQGANYEQYF
TRBV30 NA CAWDRINQPQHF
TRBV28 NA CASSLATPGANVLTF
TRBV27 TRBD1 CASRDRALRGEQFF
TRBV5-8 NA CASSLSRGVSTEAFF
TRBV30 NA CAWTGGGNQPQHF
TRBV19 NA CASSIDRNTEAFF
TRBV28 TRBD2 CASSFRLAGAPGELFF
TRBV7-2 TRBD1 CASSLAADRKTYGYTF
TRBV6-1 NA CASSDGGGRGNQPQHF
TRBV6-5 TRBD2 CASGRGSGDTQYF
TRBV5-5 NA CASIRGVERDEQFF
TRBV7-8 NA CASSLAGRAQHF
TRBV7-2 NA CASSFGPYLPRSSYEQYF
TRBV6-6 NA CASKAGELFF
TRBV5-6 NA CASSFVGVSGNTIYF
TRBV19 TRBD2 CASSMAGGYYEQYF
TRBV30 NA CAWGNTGKETQYF
TRBV28 TRBD1 CASNRQGAVNEQFF
TRBV10-3 NA CAISPGVETQYF
TRBV29-1 NA CSVEDHTAEQYF
TRBV11-3 NA CASSPSAGGTEAFF